This TCR beta chain appears in the sequencing data of a study of blood T cells in healthy people across ages. Study-level findings and limits: Observed TCR beta diversity showed a strong correlation with the percentage of naive T cells as measured by flow cytometry. In older individuals, TCR beta diversity per million T cells was lower, falling roughly linearly with age.

With 7 bases clipped from V and 7 bases from J, the junction kept 3 bases outside the gene matches. CDR3 length: 12 amino acids. Germline assignment: CDR1 MNHEY and CDR2 SVGAGI. Combining a sample-barcoded 5' primer with a J-beta primer mix, a second PCR ran for roughly 6 to 12 cycles. TCRdb reprocessed the 5' RACE reads via MiXCR and lists one record per CDR3 protein. This sample has 850,000 to 1,100,000 distinct CDR3 sequences, with roughly two fifths found just once. In its sample, this clonotype was seen a few times. Its matching antigen is unknown. The receptor comes from a man younger than 30 in good health. This chain uses TRBV6-5 with TRBJ1-2; 10 positions match TRBD1. The sample taken for sequencing was blood. The CDR3 coding sequence is TGTGCCAGCACCCGGACAGGGGGTGGCTACACCTTC. This translates into CASTRTGGGYTF.